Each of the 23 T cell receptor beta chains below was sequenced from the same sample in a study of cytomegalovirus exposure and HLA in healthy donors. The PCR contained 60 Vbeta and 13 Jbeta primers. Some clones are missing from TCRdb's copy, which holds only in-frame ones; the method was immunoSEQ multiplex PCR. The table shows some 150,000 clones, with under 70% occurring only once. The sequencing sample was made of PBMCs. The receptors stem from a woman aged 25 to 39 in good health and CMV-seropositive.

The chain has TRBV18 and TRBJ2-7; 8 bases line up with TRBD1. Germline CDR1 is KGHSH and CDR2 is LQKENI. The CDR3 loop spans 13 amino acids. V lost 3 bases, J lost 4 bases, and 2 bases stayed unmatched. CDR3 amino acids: CASSPNRGYEQYF. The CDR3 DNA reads TGTGCCAGCTCACCCAACAGGGGGTACGAGCAGTACTTC.

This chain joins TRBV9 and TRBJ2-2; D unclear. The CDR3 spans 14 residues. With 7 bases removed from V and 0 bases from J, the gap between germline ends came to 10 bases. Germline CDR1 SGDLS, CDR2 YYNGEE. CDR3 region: CASGQFPNTGELFF. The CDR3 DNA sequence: TGTGCCAGCGGCCAATTTCCGAACACCGGGGAGCTGTTTTTT.

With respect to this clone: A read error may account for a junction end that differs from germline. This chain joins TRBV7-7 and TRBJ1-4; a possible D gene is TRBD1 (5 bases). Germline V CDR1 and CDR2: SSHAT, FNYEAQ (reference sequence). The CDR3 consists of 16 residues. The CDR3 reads CASSPTSLQDPLVLFF. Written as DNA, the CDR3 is TGTGCTAGCAGTCCTACTAGCTTACAGGACCCCCTTGTTCTGTTTTTT. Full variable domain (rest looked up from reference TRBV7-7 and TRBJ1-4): GAGVSQSPRYKVTKRGQDVTLRCDPISSHATLYWYQQALGQGPEFLTYFNYEAQPDKSGLPSDRFSAERPEGSISTLTIQRTEQRDSAMYRCASSPTSLQDPLVLFFGSGTQLSVL.

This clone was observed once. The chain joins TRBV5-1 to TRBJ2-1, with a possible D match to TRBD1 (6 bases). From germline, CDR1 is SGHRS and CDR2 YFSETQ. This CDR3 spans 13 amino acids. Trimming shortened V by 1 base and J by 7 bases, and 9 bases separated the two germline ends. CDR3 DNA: TGCGCCAGCAGCTTGAACAGGGTAAATGAGCAGTTCTTC. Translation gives CASSLNRVNEQFF. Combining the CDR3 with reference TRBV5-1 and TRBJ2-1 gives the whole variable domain KAGVTQTPRYLIKTRGQQVTLSCSPISGHRSVSWYQQTPGQGLQFLFEYFSETQRNKGNFPGRFSGRQFSNSRSEMNVSTLELGDSALYLCASSLNRVNEQFFGPGTRLTVL.

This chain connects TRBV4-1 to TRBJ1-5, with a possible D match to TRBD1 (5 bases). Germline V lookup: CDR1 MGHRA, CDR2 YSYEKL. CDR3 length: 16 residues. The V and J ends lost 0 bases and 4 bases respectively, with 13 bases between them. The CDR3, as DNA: TGCGCCAGCAGCCAAGAGTGGGGTCGGGGGAATCAGCCCCAGCATTTT. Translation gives CASSQEWGRGNQPQHF.

This chain's CDR3 is CASSPNRGPLHF. The CDR3 DNA follows: TGTGCCAGCTCACCAAACCGGGGACCCCTCCACTTT. The V and J genes are TRBV18 and TRBJ1-6; D gene unclear. Trimming took off 2 bases at V and 12 bases at J, with 8 bases between the two ends. The germline V gene encodes CDR1 KGHSH and CDR2 LQKENI. The CDR3 length is 12 residues.

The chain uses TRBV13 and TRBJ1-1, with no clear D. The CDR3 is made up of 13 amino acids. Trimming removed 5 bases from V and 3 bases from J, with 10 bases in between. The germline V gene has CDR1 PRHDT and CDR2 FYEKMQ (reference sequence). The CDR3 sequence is CASSGRGYTEAFF. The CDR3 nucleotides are TGTGCCAGCAGCGGCAGAGGATACACTGAAGCTTTCTTT. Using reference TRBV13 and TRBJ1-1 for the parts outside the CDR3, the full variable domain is AAGVIQSPRHLIKEKRETATLKCYPIPRHDTVYWYQQGPGQDPQFLISFYEKMQSDKGSIPDRFSAQQFSDYHSELNMSSLELGDSALYFCASSGRGYTEAFFGQGTRLTVV.

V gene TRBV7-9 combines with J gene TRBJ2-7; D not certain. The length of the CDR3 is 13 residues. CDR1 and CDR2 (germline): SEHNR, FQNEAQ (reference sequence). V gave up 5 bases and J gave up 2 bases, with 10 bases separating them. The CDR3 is CASSTHSPYEQYF. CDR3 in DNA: TGTGCCAGCAGCACACACAGTCCCTACGAGCAGTACTTC.

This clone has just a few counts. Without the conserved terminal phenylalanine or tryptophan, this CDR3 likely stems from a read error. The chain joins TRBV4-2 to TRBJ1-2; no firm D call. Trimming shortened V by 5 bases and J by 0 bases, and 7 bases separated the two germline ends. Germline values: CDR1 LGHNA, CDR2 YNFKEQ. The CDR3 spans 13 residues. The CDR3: CASSSDPNYGYTL. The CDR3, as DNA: TGTGCCAGCAGCTCAGATCCTAACTATGGCTACACCCTC.

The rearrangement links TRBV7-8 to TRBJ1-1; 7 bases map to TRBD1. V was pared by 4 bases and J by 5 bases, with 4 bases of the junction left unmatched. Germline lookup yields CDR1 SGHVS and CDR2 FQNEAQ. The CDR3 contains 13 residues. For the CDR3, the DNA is TGTGCCAGCAGCTCCCGACAGGGAACTGAAGCTTTCTTT. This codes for CASSSRQGTEAFF.

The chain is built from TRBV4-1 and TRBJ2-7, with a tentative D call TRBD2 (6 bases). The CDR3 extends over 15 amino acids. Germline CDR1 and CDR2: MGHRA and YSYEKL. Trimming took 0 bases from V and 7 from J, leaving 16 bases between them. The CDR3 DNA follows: TGCGCCAGCAGCCAAGATTGGACTACCCAAGTGGAGCAGTACTTC. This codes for CASSQDWTTQVEQYF.

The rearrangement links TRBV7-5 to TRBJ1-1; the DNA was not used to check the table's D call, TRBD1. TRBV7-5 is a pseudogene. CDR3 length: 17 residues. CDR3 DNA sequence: TGTGTCAGAAGCTTAGTTTTTCGGACAGACATGAACACTGAAGCTTTCTTT. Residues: CVRSLVFRTDMNTEAFF.

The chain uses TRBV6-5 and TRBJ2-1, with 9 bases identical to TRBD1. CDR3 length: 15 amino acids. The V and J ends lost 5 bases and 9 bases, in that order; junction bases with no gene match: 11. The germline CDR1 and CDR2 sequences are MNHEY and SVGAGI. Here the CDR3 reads CASSREGQGRTEQFF. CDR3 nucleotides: TGTGCCAGCAGTCGAGAAGGACAGGGGAGGACTGAGCAGTTCTTC.

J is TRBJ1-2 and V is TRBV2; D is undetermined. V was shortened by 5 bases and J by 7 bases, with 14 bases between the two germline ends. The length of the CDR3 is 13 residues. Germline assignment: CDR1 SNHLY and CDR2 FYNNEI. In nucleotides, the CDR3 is TGTGCCAGCAGTCCCTGGAGTGAATTTGGCTACACCTTC. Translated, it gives CASSPWSEFGYTF.

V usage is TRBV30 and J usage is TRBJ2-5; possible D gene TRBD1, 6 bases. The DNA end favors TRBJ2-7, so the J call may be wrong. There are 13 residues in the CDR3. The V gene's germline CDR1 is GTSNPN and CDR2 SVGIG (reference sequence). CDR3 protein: CAWSRQARGEQYF. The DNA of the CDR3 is TGTGCCTGGAGTAGACAGGCAAGGGGCGAGCAGTACTTC.

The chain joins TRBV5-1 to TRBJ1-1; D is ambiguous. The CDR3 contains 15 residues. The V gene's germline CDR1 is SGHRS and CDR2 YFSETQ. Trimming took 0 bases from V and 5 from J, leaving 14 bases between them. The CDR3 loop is CASSLDGEGGTEAFF. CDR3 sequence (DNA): TGCGCCAGCAGCTTGGACGGGGAGGGTGGAACTGAAGCTTTCTTT.

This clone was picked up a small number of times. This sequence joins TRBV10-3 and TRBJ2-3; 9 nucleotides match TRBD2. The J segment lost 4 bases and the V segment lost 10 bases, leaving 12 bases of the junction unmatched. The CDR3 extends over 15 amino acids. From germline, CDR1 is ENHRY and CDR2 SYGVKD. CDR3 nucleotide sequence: TGTGCCACGGGCCGTGGGGGACTAGCCGCAGATACGCAGTATTTT. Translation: CATGRGGLAADTQYF.

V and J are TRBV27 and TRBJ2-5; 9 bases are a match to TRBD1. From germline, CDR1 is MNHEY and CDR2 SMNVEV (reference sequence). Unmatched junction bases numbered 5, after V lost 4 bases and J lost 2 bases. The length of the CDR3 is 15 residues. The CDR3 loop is CASSSDRGSQETQYF. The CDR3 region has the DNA TGTGCCAGCAGTTCGGACAGGGGAAGTCAAGAGACCCAGTACTTC.

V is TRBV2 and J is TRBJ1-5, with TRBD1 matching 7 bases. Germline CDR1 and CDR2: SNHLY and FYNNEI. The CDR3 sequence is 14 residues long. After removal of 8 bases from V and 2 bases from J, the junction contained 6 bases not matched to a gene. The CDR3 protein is CASAKQGRNQPQHF. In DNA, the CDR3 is TGTGCCAGCGCCAAACAGGGGCGCAATCAGCCCCAGCATTTT.

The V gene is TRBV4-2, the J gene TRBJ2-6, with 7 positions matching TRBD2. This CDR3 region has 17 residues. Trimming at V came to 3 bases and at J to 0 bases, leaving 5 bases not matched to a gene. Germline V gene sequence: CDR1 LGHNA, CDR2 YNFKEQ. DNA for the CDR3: TGTGCCAGCAGCCAGGGGGGGGACCTCTCTGGGGCCAACGTCCTGACTTTC. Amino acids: CASSQGGDLSGANVLTF.

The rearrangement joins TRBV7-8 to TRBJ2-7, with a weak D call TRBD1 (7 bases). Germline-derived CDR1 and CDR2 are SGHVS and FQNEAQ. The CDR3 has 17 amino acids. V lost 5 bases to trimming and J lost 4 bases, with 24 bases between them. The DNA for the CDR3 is TGTGCCAGCAGCAACGGAGGGGGCCGCTCCTCTATTTACGAGCAGTACTTC. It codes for CASSNGGGRSSIYEQYF.

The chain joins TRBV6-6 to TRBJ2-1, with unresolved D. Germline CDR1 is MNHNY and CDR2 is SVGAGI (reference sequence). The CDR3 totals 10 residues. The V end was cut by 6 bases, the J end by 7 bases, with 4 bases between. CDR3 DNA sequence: TGTGCCAGCAGACTGAATGAGCAGTTCTTC. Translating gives CASRLNEQFF.

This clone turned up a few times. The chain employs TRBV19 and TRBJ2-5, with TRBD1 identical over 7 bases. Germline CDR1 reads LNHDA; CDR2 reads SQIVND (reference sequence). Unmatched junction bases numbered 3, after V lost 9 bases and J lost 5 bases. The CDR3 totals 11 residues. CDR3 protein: CASKQGETQYF. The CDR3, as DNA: TGTGCCAGCAAACAGGGGGAGACCCAGTACTTC.